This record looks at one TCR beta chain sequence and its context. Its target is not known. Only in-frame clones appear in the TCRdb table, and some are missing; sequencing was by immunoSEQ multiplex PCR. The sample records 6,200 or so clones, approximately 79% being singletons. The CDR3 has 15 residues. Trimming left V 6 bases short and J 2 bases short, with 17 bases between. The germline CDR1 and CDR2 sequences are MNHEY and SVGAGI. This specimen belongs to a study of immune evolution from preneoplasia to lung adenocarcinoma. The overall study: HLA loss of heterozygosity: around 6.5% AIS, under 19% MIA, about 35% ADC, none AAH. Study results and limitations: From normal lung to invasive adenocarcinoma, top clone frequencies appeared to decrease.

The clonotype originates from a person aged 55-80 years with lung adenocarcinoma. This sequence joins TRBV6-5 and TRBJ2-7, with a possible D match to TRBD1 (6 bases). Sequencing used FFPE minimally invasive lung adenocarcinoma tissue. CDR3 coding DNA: TGTGCCAGCAGATACGGTGGAGAGGGGGCCTACGAGCAGTACTTC. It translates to CASRYGGEGAYEQYF.